This T cell receptor (beta chain) was observed in a study of blood T cell repertoires in COVID-19. Turning to the study itself: COVID-19 samples collected from the United States, Italy and Spain covered acute and convalescent phases. PBMCs, B-cell-depleted T cells, or T cells provided the cDNA or gDNA that made up the material.

Source study methods: Reference gene primer amplification in the assay estimated nucleated cell counts. Data came from immunoSEQ multiplex PCR; TCRdb stores just in-frame clones and leaves some out. D and trimming come from the DNA, and the V and J calls and clone size come from that table. Of roughly 49,000 clones detected, 83% appear once; the ten largest clones hold roughly a sixth. This clone was seen only a few times. The CDR3 is 14 amino acids. Germline V gene lookup returns CDR1 SNHLY and CDR2 FYNNEI. The V and J ends lost 6 bases and 4 bases, in that order; junction bases with no gene match: 3.

Sequenced input: peripheral blood. This sequence was found in a man aged 40-50 years with acute or convalescent COVID-19. The rearrangement uses TRBV2 and TRBJ1-6, with 7 bases fitting TRBD1. The CDR3 spells CASSVTGYNSPLHF. As DNA, the CDR3 is TGTGCCAGCAGCGTGACAGGGTATAATTCACCCCTCCACTTT.